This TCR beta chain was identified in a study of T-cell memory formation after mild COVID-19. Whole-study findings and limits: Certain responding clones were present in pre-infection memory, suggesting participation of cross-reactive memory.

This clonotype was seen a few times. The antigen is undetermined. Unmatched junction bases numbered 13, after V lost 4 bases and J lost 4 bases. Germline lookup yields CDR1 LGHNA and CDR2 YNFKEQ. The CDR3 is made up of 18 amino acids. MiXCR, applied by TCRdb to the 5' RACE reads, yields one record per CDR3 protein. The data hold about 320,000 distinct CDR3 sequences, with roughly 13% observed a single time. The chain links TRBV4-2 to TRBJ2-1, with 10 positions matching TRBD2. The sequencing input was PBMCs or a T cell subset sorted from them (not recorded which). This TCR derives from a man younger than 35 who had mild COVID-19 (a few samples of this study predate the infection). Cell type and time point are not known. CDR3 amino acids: CASSRTLQAGGGYNEQFF. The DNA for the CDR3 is TGTGCCAGCAGCCGCACGTTACAAGCGGGGGGGGGATACAATGAGCAGTTCTTC.